Listed here are 19 T cell receptor beta chains from one sample, sequenced in a study of vaccination effects on CD4 cells after COVID-19. TCRdb's table, derived via immunoSEQ multiplex PCR, lists solely in-frame clones and lacks some. The sample consists of around 24,000 clones, 75% to 85% of them appearing once. Ahead of sequencing, the ViraFEST assay grew antigen-specific CD4+ T cells using viral peptide pools. It was after 10 days of culture that CD4+ T cells were isolated. The vaccine given was either BNT162b2 or mRNA-1273, in two doses. For these TCRs, the target antigens are not known. Sample: CD4+ T cells from PBMCs cultured with SARS-CoV-2 spike peptides, taken after COVID-19 vaccination. The receptors derive from a human donor who received a COVID-19 vaccine. Some clones in this sample may be carry-over from other donors' samples.

This chain uses TRBV7-8 with TRBJ2-1; 7 bases fit TRBD2. CDR1 and CDR2 from the germline V gene are SGHVS and FQNEAQ. The CDR3 is 16 residues long. The V gene end was trimmed by 5 bases and the J gene end by 0 bases; junction bases not matched to a gene: 7. The CDR3 sequence: CASSKSGASSYNEQFF. CDR3 DNA: TGTGCCAGCAGCAAAAGCGGGGCTAGCTCCTACAATGAGCAGTTCTTC.

In its sample, this clone was seen once. The chain recombines TRBV9 with TRBJ2-1, with 11 bases that match TRBD2. The germline V gene has CDR1 SGDLS and CDR2 YYNGEE. CDR3 length: 19 residues. J gave up 0 bases and V 3 bases, and 11 bases lay outside the gene matches. CDR3 loop: CASSEDLAGGRRSYNEQFF. The CDR3, as DNA: TGTGCCAGCAGCGAGGACCTAGCGGGGGGCCGACGCTCCTACAATGAGCAGTTCTTC.

V gene TRBV3-1 (or the pseudogene TRBV3-2) combines with J gene TRBJ2-1; TRBD2 agrees at 10 bases. J gave up 12 bases and V 4 bases, and 6 bases lay outside the gene matches. In germline, CDR1 is LGHDT, CDR2 YNNKEL (reference sequence). This CDR3 has 13 amino acids. This chain's CDR3 is CASSPLAGVLQFF. In DNA, the CDR3 is TGTGCCAGCAGCCCCCTAGCGGGGGTATTGCAGTTCTTC.

The chain combines TRBV12-5 with TRBJ1-1, with D tentatively TRBD1 (5 bases). V was cut by 2 bases and J by 5 bases, with 9 bases left in between. This CDR3 is built from 13 residues. Looked up from germline, CDR1 is LGHNT and CDR2 is FRNRAP. The CDR3 nucleotides read TGTGCTAGTGGTTTGCAGGGAGGAACTGAAGCTTTCTTT. It specifies CASGLQGGTEAFF.

The chain combines TRBV12-5 with TRBJ2-3, with 11 bases identical to TRBD2. The CDR3 has 22 residues. J gave up 0 bases and V 4 bases, and 21 bases lay outside the gene matches. The V gene's germline CDR1 is LGHNT and CDR2 FRNRAP. For the CDR3, the DNA is TGTGCTAGTGGTTCGAGCCAGGGTGTCCTAGCGGGGGGCAAATTAAGCACAGATACGCAGTATTTT. This gives the protein CASGSSQGVLAGGKLSTDTQYF.

The chain carries TRBV5-1 and TRBJ1-3, with D possibly being TRBD1 (6 bases). CDR1 is SGHRS and CDR2 is YFSETQ in the germline V gene. There are 18 residues in the CDR3. Trimming stripped 0 bases from V and 4 bases from J, with 20 bases between. The CDR3 here is CASSLAPSDSARGNTIYF. DNA for the CDR3: TGCGCCAGCAGCTTGGCCCCATCGGACAGCGCCCGGGGAAACACCATATATTTT.

This clone showed up just once. The chain carries TRBV6-5 and TRBJ1-1; D gene ambiguous. The ends were cut back, 8 bases at V and 0 bases at J, with 13 bases in the middle. CDR1 MNHEY and CDR2 SVGAGI come from the germline V gene. The CDR3 totals 14 residues. CDR3 protein: CASVPDGMNTEAFF. The CDR3 DNA reads as TGTGCCAGCGTCCCGGACGGCATGAACACTGAAGCTTTCTTT.

This clone has just a few counts. The V call is TRBV7-2, the J call TRBJ1-2; D ambiguous. With 1 base removed from V and 1 base from J, the gap between germline ends came to 7 bases. The V gene's germline CDR1 is SGHTA and CDR2 FQGNSA. CDR3 length: 14 residues. The CDR3 bases are TGTGCCAGCAGCTTAGACAGTTTTAACTATGGCTACACCTTC. Translated: CASSLDSFNYGYTF.

The V call is TRBV2, the J call TRBJ1-1, with TRBD1 identical over 7 bases. The CDR3 totals 14 residues. The germline CDR1 and CDR2 sequences are SNHLY and FYNNEI. V lost 5 bases to trimming and J lost 2 bases; unmatched junction nucleotides: 5. The DNA of the CDR3 is TGTGCCAGCAGTAGGACAGGCCGTAACACTGAAGCTTTCTTT. The encoded protein is CASSRTGRNTEAFF.

V and J are TRBV7-3 and TRBJ2-4, with D possibly TRBD1 on 7 matching bases. CDR1 is SGHTA, CDR2 FQGTGA, per germline. Trimming took 6 bases from V and 9 from J, leaving 21 bases between them. The CDR3 runs to 15 residues. The CDR3 DNA follows: TGTGCCAGCAGTCGTGAGGGGAACAGGGGAGGCATTCAGTACTTC. Translating it yields CASSREGNRGGIQYF.

The V call is TRBV5-1, the J call TRBJ1-6, with D perhaps TRBD1 (6 bases). The CDR3 loop spans 13 amino acids. Per the germline V gene, CDR1 is SGHRS and CDR2 is YFSETQ. Trimming took 6 bases from V and 12 from J, leaving 16 bases between them. Written as DNA, the CDR3 is TGCGCCAGCACCCAGGGGTCTGGAGAACCCCTCCACTTT. This codes for CASTQGSGEPLHF.

The chain combines TRBV28 with TRBJ1-2; the match to TRBD1 covers 7 bases. The V gene's germline CDR1 is MDHEN and CDR2 SYDVKM. Trimming removed 7 bases from V and 1 base from J; junction bases left unmatched: 18. This CDR3 region has 18 residues. The CDR3 DNA reads TGTGCCAGCACCTCTTGGGGGGGACAGCCAAAAATTAACTATGGCTACACCTTC. Translating it yields CASTSWGGQPKINYGYTF.

The gene calls are TRBV18 and TRBJ1-1; TRBD1 matches at 7 bases. With 2 bases clipped from V and 4 bases from J, the junction kept 7 bases outside the gene matches. The CDR3 has 15 amino acids. CDR1 and CDR2 (germline): KGHSH, LQKENI. CDR3 amino acids: CASSPASRGGTEAFF. CDR3 nucleotides: TGTGCCAGCTCACCAGCGAGCAGGGGGGGCACTGAAGCTTTCTTT.

The genes are TRBV28 and TRBJ1-6; the match to TRBD1 covers 10 bases. The CDR3 extends over 19 amino acids. V was clipped by 2 bases and J by 0 bases; unmatched bases: 7. The germline V gene encodes CDR1 MDHEN and CDR2 SYDVKM. CDR3 in amino acids: CASSLMGQGTSSYNSPLHF. The CDR3 DNA follows: TGTGCCAGCAGTTTAATGGGACAGGGGACCAGCTCCTATAATTCACCCCTCCACTTT.

This clone has a handful of counts. The gene calls are TRBV19 and TRBJ2-2; TRBD1 aligns across 8 bases. The CDR3 is made up of 15 amino acids. The V gene's germline CDR1 is LNHDA and CDR2 SQIVND (reference sequence). Trimming at V came to 4 bases and at J to 5 bases, leaving 6 bases not matched to a gene. CDR3 sequence (DNA): TGTGCCAGTAGTACCCGGACAGGGAGGACCGGGGAGCTGTTTTTT. It encodes CASSTRTGRTGELFF.

With respect to this clone: A read error may produce the germline difference seen at one junction end. The chain combines TRBV4-1 with TRBJ1-1, with 11 bases aligning to TRBD1. Germline V CDR1 and CDR2: MGHRA, YSYEKL. The CDR3 extends over 16 amino acids. Written as DNA, the CDR3 is TGCGCCAGCAGCCAAGTGGACAGGGGGCGGAACTCTGAAGCTTTCTTT. This encodes CASSQVDRGRNSEAFF.

J is TRBJ1-4 and V is TRBV12-5, with D perhaps TRBD1 (5 bases). This CDR3 comprises 20 residues. V was pared by 0 bases and J by 0 bases, with 20 bases between. Germline assignment: CDR1 LGHNT and CDR2 FRNRAP. CDR3 residues: CASGLVQRGFLRATNEKLFF. Here the CDR3 DNA reads TGTGCTAGTGGTTTGGTACAGAGGGGTTTTCTTAGGGCAACTAATGAAAAACTGTTTTTT.

The chain carries TRBV30 and TRBJ1-4, with D uncertain. V was shortened by 0 bases and J by 6 bases, with 20 bases between the two germline ends. CDR1 GTSNPN and CDR2 SVGIG come from the germline V gene (reference sequence). This CDR3 comprises 17 residues. The CDR3 spells CAWSVRRSKGMDEKLFF. The CDR3 DNA reads as TGTGCCTGGAGTGTACGTCGGTCCAAGGGTATGGATGAAAAACTGTTTTTT.

Here the CDR3 DNA reads TGCGCCAGCAACATTCAGGGGGAATCCTACAATGAGCAGTTCTTC. Its translation: CASNIQGESYNEQFF. This sequence joins TRBV5-1 and TRBJ2-1; 7 bases are a match to TRBD1. Germline CDR1 SGHRS, CDR2 YFSETQ. The CDR3 consists of 15 residues. J was trimmed by 1 base and V by 6 bases; bases with no gene match: 7.